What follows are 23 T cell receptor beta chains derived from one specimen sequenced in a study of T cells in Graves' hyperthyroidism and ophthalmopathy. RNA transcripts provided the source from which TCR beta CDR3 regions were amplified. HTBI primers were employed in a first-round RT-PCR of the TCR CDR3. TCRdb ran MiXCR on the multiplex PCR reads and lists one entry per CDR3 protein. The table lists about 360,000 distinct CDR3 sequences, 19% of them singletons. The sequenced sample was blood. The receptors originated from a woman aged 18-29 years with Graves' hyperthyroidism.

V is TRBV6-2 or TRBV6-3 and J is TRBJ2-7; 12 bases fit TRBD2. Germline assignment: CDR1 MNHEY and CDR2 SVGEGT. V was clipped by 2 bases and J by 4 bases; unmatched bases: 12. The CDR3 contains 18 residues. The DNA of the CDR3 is TGTGCCAGCAGTTACGCGACAGGGCGGCTAGCGGGGGGGTACGAGCAGTACTTC. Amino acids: CASSYATGRLAGGYEQYF.

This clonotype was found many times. Written as DNA, the CDR3 is TGTGCCAGCAACTCGGACAGGGGGTATGGCTACACCTTC. Residues: CASNSDRGYGYTF. The chain is built from TRBV6-1 and TRBJ1-2; TRBD1 matches 10 bases. Germline V gives CDR1 MNHNS, CDR2 SASEGT. Germline trimming cut 7 bases from V and 5 bases from J; bases unmatched to any gene: 4. There are 13 residues in the CDR3.

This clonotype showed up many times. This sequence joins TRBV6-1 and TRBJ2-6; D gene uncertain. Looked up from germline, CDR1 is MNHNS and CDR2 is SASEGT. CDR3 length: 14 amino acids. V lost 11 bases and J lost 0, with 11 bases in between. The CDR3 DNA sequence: TGTGCCTCCGGCGTCTCCTCTGGGGCCAACGTCCTGACTTTC. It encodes CASGVSSGANVLTF.

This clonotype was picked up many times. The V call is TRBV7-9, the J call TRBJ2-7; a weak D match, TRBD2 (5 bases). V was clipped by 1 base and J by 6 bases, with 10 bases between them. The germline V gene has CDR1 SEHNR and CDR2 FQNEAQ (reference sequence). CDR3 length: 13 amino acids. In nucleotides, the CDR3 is TGTGCCAGCAGCTTAGAGAGGGTCGGCGAGCAGTACTTC. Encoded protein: CASSLERVGEQYF.

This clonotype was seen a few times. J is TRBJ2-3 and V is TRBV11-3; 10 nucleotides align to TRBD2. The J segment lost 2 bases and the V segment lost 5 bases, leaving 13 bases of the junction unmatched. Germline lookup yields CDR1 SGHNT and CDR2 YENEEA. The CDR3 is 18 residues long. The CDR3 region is CASSRGPWLAGDTDTQYF. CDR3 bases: TGTGCCAGCAGCCGAGGTCCCTGGCTAGCGGGGGACACAGATACGCAGTATTTT.

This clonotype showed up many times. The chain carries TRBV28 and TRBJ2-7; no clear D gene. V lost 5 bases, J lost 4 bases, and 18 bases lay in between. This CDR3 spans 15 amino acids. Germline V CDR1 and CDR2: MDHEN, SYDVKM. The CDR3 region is CASSPGSAWRYEQYF. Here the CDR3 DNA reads TGTGCCAGCAGTCCTGGGTCTGCCTGGCGGTACGAGCAGTACTTC. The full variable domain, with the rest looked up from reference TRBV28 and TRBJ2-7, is DVKVTQSSRYLVKRTGEKVFLECVQDMDHENMFWYRQDPGLGLRLIYFSYDVKMKEKGDIPEGYSVSREKKERFSLILESASTNQTSMYLCASSPGSAWRYEQYFGPGTRLTVT.

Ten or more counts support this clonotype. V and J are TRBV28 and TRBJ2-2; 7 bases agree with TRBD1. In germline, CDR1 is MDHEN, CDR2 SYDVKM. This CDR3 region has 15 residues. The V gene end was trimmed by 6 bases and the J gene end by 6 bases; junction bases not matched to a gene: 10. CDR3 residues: CASSVGGLQPGELFF. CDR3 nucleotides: TGTGCCAGCAGCGTAGGGGGCCTCCAGCCCGGGGAGCTGTTTTTT. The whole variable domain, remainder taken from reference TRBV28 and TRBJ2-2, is DVKVTQSSRYLVKRTGEKVFLECVQDMDHENMFWYRQDPGLGLRLIYFSYDVKMKEKGDIPEGYSVSREKKERFSLILESASTNQTSMYLCASSVGGLQPGELFFGEGSRLTVL.

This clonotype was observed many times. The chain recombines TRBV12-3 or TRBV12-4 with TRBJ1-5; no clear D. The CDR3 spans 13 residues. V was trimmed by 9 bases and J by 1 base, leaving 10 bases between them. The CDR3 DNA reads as TGTGCCAGTAGTATGAGAAGCAATCAGCCCCAGCATTTT. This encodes CASSMRSNQPQHF.

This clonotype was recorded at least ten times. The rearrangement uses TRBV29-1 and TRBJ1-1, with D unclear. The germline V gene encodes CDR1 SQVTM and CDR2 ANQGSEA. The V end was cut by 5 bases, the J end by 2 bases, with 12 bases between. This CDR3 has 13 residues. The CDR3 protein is CSVTGILNTEAFF. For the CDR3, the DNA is TGCAGCGTTACCGGGATCCTTAACACTGAAGCTTTCTTT. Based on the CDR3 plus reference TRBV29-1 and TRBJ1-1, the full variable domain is SAVISQKPSRDICQRGTSLTIQCQVDSQVTMMFWYRQQPGQSLTLIATANQGSEATYESGFVIDKFPISRPNLTFSTLTVSNMSPEDSSIYLCSVTGILNTEAFFGQGTRLTVV.

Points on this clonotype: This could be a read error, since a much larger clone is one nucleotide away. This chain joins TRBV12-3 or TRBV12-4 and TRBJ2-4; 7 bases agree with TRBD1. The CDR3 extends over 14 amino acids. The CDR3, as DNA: TGTGCCAGCAGTCCGACAGGGCCCAAAAACATTAAGTACTTC. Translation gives CASSPTGPKNIKYF.

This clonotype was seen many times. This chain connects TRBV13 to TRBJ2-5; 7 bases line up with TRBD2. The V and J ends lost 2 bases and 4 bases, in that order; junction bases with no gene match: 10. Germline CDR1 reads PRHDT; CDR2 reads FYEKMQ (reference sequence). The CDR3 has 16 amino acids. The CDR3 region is CASSLRPSGGGETQYF. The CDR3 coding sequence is TGTGCCAGCAGCTTACGGCCCAGCGGCGGGGGAGAGACCCAGTACTTC.

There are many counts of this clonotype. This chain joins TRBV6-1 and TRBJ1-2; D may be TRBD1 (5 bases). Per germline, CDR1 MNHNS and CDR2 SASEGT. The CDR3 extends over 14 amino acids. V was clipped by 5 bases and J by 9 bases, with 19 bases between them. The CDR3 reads CASSKVRMTVSYTF. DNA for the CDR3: TGTGCCAGCAGTAAGGTCCGGATGACAGTGAGCTACACCTTC.

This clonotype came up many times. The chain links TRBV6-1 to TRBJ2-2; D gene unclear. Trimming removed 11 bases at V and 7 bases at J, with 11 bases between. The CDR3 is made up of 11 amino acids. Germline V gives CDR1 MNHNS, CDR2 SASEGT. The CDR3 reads CAGGWGGELFF. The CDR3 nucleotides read TGTGCCGGTGGCTGGGGCGGGGAGCTGTTTTTT.

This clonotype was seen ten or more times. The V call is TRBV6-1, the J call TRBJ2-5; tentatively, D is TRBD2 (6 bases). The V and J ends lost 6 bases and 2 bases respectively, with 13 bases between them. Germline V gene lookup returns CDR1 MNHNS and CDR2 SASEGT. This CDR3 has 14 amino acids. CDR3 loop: CASSRDWAQETQYF. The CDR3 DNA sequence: TGTGCCAGCAGCAGGGACTGGGCTCAAGAGACCCAGTACTTC.

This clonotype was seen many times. CDR3 region: CSGSNRDGTEAFF. CDR3 nucleotides: TGCAGCGGGTCAAACAGGGATGGCACTGAAGCTTTCTTT. The chain combines TRBV29-1 with TRBJ1-1; D possibly corresponds to TRBD1 (6 bases). Germline V CDR1 and CDR2: SQVTM, ANQGSEA. Trimming left V 7 bases short and J 4 bases short, with 16 bases between. CDR3 length equals 13 residues.

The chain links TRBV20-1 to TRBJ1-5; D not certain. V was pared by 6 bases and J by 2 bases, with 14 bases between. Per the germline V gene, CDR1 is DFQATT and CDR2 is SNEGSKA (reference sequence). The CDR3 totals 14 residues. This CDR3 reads CSAWSGQGNQPQHF. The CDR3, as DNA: TGCAGTGCATGGAGTGGGCAGGGCAATCAGCCCCAGCATTTT.

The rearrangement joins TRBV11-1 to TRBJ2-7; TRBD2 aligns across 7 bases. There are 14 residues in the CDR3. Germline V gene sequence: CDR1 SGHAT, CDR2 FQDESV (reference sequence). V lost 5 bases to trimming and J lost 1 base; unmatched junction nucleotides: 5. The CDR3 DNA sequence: TGTGCCAGCAGCAAAGACGGGAGGTCCTACGAGCAGTACTTC. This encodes CASSKDGRSYEQYF.

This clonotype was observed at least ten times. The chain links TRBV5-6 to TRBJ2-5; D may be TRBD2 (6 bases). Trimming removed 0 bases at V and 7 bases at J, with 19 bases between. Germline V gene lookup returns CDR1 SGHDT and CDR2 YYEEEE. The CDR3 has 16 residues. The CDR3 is CASSLVGGGYQWTQYF. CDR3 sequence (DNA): TGTGCCAGCAGCTTGGTAGGCGGAGGGTACCAATGGACCCAGTACTTC.

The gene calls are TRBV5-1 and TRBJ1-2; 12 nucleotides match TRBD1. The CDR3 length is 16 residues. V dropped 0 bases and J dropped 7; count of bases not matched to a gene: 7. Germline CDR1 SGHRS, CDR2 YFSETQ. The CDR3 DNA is TGCGCCAGCAGCTTGGCCGGGACAGGGGGCGAGAGTGGCTACACCTTC. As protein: CASSLAGTGGESGYTF.

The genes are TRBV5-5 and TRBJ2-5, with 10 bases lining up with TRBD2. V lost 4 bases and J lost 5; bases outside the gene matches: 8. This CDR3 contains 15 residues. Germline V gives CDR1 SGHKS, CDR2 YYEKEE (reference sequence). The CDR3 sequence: CASSHQRGGLETQYF. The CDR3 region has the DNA TGTGCCAGCAGCCACCAGCGGGGGGGCCTGGAGACCCAGTACTTC.

The CDR3 sequence is CASSYPRQGGKETQYF. CDR3 DNA: TGTGCCAGCAGTTACCCCCGACAGGGGGGGAAAGAGACCCAGTACTTC. The chain links TRBV6-2 or TRBV6-3 to TRBJ2-5; 9 nucleotides line up with TRBD1. The trim removed 2 bases at V and 3 bases at J, leaving 7 bases unmatched. The CDR3 runs 16 residues. The germline CDR1 and CDR2 sequences are MNHEY and SVGEGT.

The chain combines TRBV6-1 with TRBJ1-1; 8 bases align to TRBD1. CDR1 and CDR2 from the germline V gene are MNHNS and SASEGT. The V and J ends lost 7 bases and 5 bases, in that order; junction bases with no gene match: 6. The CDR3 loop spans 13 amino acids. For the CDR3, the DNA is TGTGCCAGCACCCGGACAGGGCGAACTGAAGCTTTCTTT. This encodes CASTRTGRTEAFF.

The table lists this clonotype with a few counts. In nucleotides, the CDR3 is TGTGCCAGCAGTGACTCGTACAGGGCGGGAACCGGGGAGCTGTTTTTT. As protein: CASSDSYRAGTGELFF. The chain combines TRBV6-4 with TRBJ2-2, with D perhaps matching TRBD1 or TRBD2 (6 bases each). Trimming cost V 0 bases and J 5 bases, with 13 bases left between them. Germline CDR1 is MRHNA and CDR2 is SNTAGT. CDR3 length: 16 amino acids.